A single sample gave rise to the 14 T cell receptor beta chains below, sequenced in a study of blood T cells in healthy people across ages. With a J-beta primer mix and a sample-barcoded 5' primer, a second PCR ran about 7 to 12 cycles. Each CDR3 protein gets one entry after TCRdb re-called the 5' RACE reads with MiXCR. The sample comprises about 1.4 million distinct CDR3 sequences, around 55% of which are singletons, and 5.5% to 8% rests with the top ten. The sample taken for sequencing was blood. The source is a man aged 18 to 30 in good health.

This chain connects TRBV12-3 or TRBV12-4 to TRBJ1-1; TRBD1 matches at 7 bases. The CDR3 totals 13 residues. With V trimmed by 6 bases and J by 5 bases, 6 bases remained unmatched. The CDR3 nucleotides read TGTGCCAGCAGACTGACAGGGCGGACTGAAGCTTTCTTT. Amino acids: CASRLTGRTEAFF.

In DNA form, the CDR3 reads TGTGCCAGCAGCAGGCTAGACTTGGGCCAAGAGACCCAGTACTTC. Its translation is CASSRLDLGQETQYF. This rearrangement joins TRBV2 to TRBJ2-5; no firm D call. In germline, CDR1 is SNHLY, CDR2 FYNNEI. V dropped 6 bases and J dropped 1 base, with 15 bases sitting between them. The CDR3 is made up of 15 amino acids.

This clonotype came up a few times. The chain carries TRBV4-1 and TRBJ1-2; possibly TRBD1 for D (5 bases). CDR3 size: 14 residues. Germline V gene sequence: CDR1 MGHRA, CDR2 YSYEKL. The germline V and J ends were trimmed by 1 base and 8 bases, with 14 bases remaining between them. The DNA of the CDR3 is TGCGCCAGCAGCCAAGTTGGAGGGAAGGGGGGCTACACCTTC. Protein product: CASSQVGGKGGYTF.

The J gene is TRBJ2-3, the V gene TRBV27; 7 bases are shared with TRBD2. The germline gives CDR1 MNHEY, CDR2 SMNVEV (reference sequence). This CDR3 comprises 17 residues. V trimming: 1 base; J trimming: 1 base; junction bases outside the gene matches: 8. CDR3 in amino acids: CASSLLGGGVRTDTQYF. The CDR3 DNA reads TGTGCCAGCAGTTTATTGGGGGGGGGAGTTCGCACAGATACGCAGTATTTT.

The chain recombines TRBV28 with TRBJ2-5, with 7 nucleotides matching TRBD1. V gave up 5 bases and J gave up 13 bases; unmatched junction bases: 7. The CDR3 is 11 amino acids. Per germline, CDR1 MDHEN and CDR2 SYDVKM. The CDR3 nucleotides read TGTGCCAGCAGTACTGACAGGGATCCGTACTTC. This sequence encodes CASSTDRDPYF.

This clonotype was recorded a few times. The CDR3 region is CASSLERGEKLFF. Written as DNA, the CDR3 is TGTGCCAGCAGTTTAGAGAGGGGTGAAAAACTGTTTTTT. The chain recombines TRBV12-3 or TRBV12-4 with TRBJ1-4, with D perhaps matching TRBD1 (5 bases). V shed 1 base and J shed 7 bases, with 7 bases lying between them. The CDR3 runs to 13 residues.

J is TRBJ2-7 and V is TRBV4-1, with 12 bases aligning to TRBD1. The CDR3 has 18 amino acids. Germline assignment: CDR1 MGHRA and CDR2 YSYEKL. The V gene end was trimmed by 5 bases and the J gene end by 3 bases; junction bases not matched to a gene: 14. CDR3 coding DNA: TGCGCCAGCAGCATACCGGGACAGGGGGCGATTGGTGTCTACGAGCAGTACTTC. It is translated as CASSIPGQGAIGVYEQYF.

This clonotype has just one count. The rearrangement links TRBV19 to TRBJ2-7; D uncertain. Germline CDR1 reads LNHDA; CDR2 reads SQIVND (reference sequence). With 0 bases removed from V and 3 bases from J, the gap between germline ends came to 15 bases. The CDR3 is made up of 16 amino acids. CDR3 nucleotide sequence: TGTGCCAGTAGTATAGATCCTCTGGAGAGAGGCTACGAGCAGTACTTC. Translation: CASSIDPLERGYEQYF. The entire variable domain, with the rest obtained from reference TRBV19 and TRBJ2-7, is as follows: DGGITQSPKYLFRKEGQNVTLSCEQNLNHDAMYWYRQDPGQGLRLIYYSQIVNDFQKGDIAEGYSVSREKKESFPLTVTSAQKNPTAFYLCASSIDPLERGYEQYFGPGTRLTVT.

The chain joins TRBV6-2 or TRBV6-3 to TRBJ2-7; 11 bases match TRBD1. J was trimmed by 0 bases and V by 0 bases; bases with no gene match: 4. The CDR3 has 17 residues. Germline V gene sequence: CDR1 MNHEY, CDR2 SVGEGT. CDR3 sequence: CASSYSGQGASSYEQYF. The CDR3, as DNA: TGTGCCAGCAGTTACTCCGGACAGGGGGCCAGCTCCTACGAGCAGTACTTC.

The chain links TRBV2 to TRBJ2-7, with TRBD2 identical over 8 bases. Germline CDR1 reads SNHLY; CDR2 reads FYNNEI. CDR3 size: 13 residues. J gave up 3 bases and V 5 bases, and 3 bases lay outside the gene matches. The CDR3 sequence is CASSNSGGYEQYF. The CDR3 DNA reads TGTGCCAGCAGTAACAGCGGGGGCTACGAGCAGTACTTC.

V is TRBV18 and J is TRBJ2-1, with 10 bases fitting TRBD2. With 0 bases clipped from V and 9 bases from J, the junction kept 11 bases outside the gene matches. This CDR3 has 17 residues. In germline, CDR1 is KGHSH, CDR2 LQKENI. CDR3 nucleotide sequence: TGTGCCAGCTCACCACCGGCTCTAGCGGGAGCCTGGGGTGAGCAGTTCTTC. Protein sequence: CASSPPALAGAWGEQFF.

This clonotype was counted many times. This chain links TRBV7-9 with TRBJ2-1, with D hard to call. Germline assignment: CDR1 SEHNR and CDR2 FQNEAQ (reference sequence). V was cut by 3 bases and J by 8 bases, with 5 bases left in between. The CDR3 loop spans 11 amino acids. The CDR3 loop is CASSLTDEQFF. Written as DNA, the CDR3 is TGTGCCAGCAGCTTGACCGATGAGCAGTTCTTC.

Only a few counts were recorded for this clonotype. The chain uses TRBV6-2 or TRBV6-3 and TRBJ2-7; no clear D. Germline CDR1 MNHEY, CDR2 SVGEGT. V was trimmed by 0 bases and J by 2 bases, leaving 11 bases between them. This CDR3 has 15 amino acids. The CDR3 DNA sequence: TGTGCCAGCAGTTACTCGAGACACGCAACCTACGAGCAGTACTTC. This codes for CASSYSRHATYEQYF.

The chain combines TRBV5-1 with TRBJ2-3, with D uncertain. Germline CDR1 SGHRS, CDR2 YFSETQ. Trimming stripped 0 bases from V and 2 bases from J, with 4 bases between. The CDR3 has 13 residues. The CDR3 is CASSLDLTDTQYF. The CDR3, as DNA: TGCGCCAGCAGCTTGGACCTCACAGATACGCAGTATTTT.